The rows below give T cell receptor beta chains drawn from one sample of a study of regulatory T cells in long-lasting Graves disease. In TCRdb, the multiplex PCR reads were re-called with MiXCR into one record per CDR3 protein. The data show more than 350,000 distinct CDR3 sequences, under 15% seen once. These data also formed part of another study, on T cells in Graves' hyperthyroidism and ophthalmopathy.

The source was peripheral blood mononuclear cells (PBMCs), collected at new diagnosis, from a patient treated with antithyroid drugs. These receptors were collected from a woman between 25 and 40 years old with Graves disease. CDR3s include the opening cysteine and the closing phenylalanine or tryptophan. The D gene is left open where the match is weak. The listing skips clone size in some rows; elsewhere it reads once, few, many or a size class.

>.|TRBD2|TRBV19|TRBJ2-1
CASSMRLAGGGNEQFF
TGTGCCAGTAGTATGAGGCTAGCGGGAGGGGGGAATGAGCAGTTCTTC
>few|.|TRBV30|TRBJ2-1
CAWSPKTSRSYNEQFF
TGTGCCTGGAGTCCTAAGACCTCCCGCTCCTACAATGAGCAGTTCTTC
>many|.|TRBV7-9|TRBJ2-2
CASSSFGRSNTGELFF
TGTGCCAGCAGCTCTTTTGGAAGGTCAAACACCGGGGAGCTGTTTTTT
>few|.|TRBV4-1|TRBJ1-3
CASSQVGPGNTIYF
TGCGCCAGCAGCCAAGTAGGTCCTGGAAACACCATATATTTT
>many|.|TRBV2|TRBJ2-2
CASSSDLVSIRELFF
TGTGCCAGCAGTTCGGATCTGGTTTCCATTAGGGAGCTGTTTTTT
>many|TRBD2|TRBV11-2|TRBJ2-1
CASSRRTSVLDEQFF
TGTGCCAGCAGCCGCCGGACTAGCGTTTTGGATGAGCAGTTCTTC
>.|TRBD2|TRBV5-1|TRBJ2-1
CASSLEGLAGGYPYNEQFF
TGCGCCAGCAGCTTGGAAGGACTAGCGGGAGGGTACCCCTACAATGAGCAGTTCTTC
>many|.|TRBV5-1|TRBJ2-7
CASSLDVVISEQYF
TGCGCCAGCAGCTTGGACGTGGTAATAAGCGAGCAGTACTTC
>few|TRBD2|TRBV5-4|TRBJ2-4
CASSLQRLAGAKNIQYF
TGTGCCAGCAGCTTACAACGACTAGCGGGAGCCAAAAACATTCAGTACTTC
>.|.|TRBV30|TRBJ1-5
CAPTYLGGRSNQPQHF
TGTGCCCCAACTTACCTCGGAGGGAGGAGCAATCAGCCCCAGCATTTT
>.|TRBD1|TRBV7-2|TRBJ1-5
CASSSSGQGGNQPQHF
TGTGCCAGCAGCTCCTCCGGACAGGGGGGCAATCAGCCCCAGCATTTT
>few|TRBD1|TRBV12-3/TRBV12-4|TRBJ1-3
CASSTTGVVGNTIYF
TGTGCCAGCAGCACCACAGGGGTTGTAGGAAACACCATATATTTT
>many|.|TRBV14|TRBJ2-5
CASSQEFGTWEVETQYF
TGTGCCAGCAGCCAAGAATTCGGGACGTGGGAAGTGGAGACCCAGTACTTC
>many|.|TRBV5-8|TRBJ1-2
CASSFFTDSYGYTF
TGTGCCAGCAGCTTCTTTACGGACTCCTATGGCTACACCTTC
>many|.|TRBV11-2|TRBJ1-2
CASSRGTHQGYTF
TGTGCCAGCAGCCGAGGGACGCACCAGGGCTACACCTTC
>few|.|TRBV28|TRBJ1-3
CASSLSVWGQGINTIYF
TGTGCCAGCAGTTTATCTGTCTGGGGGCAGGGGATAAACACCATATATTTT
>many|.|TRBV3-1|TRBJ1-1
CASSHMQGTGTEAFF
TGTGCCAGCAGCCATATGCAGGGGACGGGGACTGAAGCTTTCTTT
>.|TRBD1|TRBV3-1|TRBJ1-1
CASSPRDSNTEAFF
TGTGCCAGCAGTCCCCGGGACAGTAACACTGAAGCTTTCTTT
>.|TRBD2|TRBV7-3|TRBJ2-2
CASSAGLADTGELFF
TGTGCCAGCAGCGCGGGACTAGCGGACACCGGGGAGCTGTTTTTT
>few|.|TRBV20-1|TRBJ2-7
CSARQPSASYEQYF
TGCAGTGCTAGACAGCCCTCTGCCTCCTACGAGCAGTACTTC
>.|TRBD2|TRBV4-1|TRBJ2-1
CASSLTTSGLHDHNEQFF
TGCGCCAGCAGCCTTACCACTAGCGGGCTTCACGACCACAATGAGCAGTTCTTC
>many|.|TRBV30|TRBJ2-7
CAWSVVSSYEQYF
TGTGCCTGGAGTGTTGTAAGCTCCTACGAGCAGTACTTC
>.|TRBD2|TRBV6-1|TRBJ2-3
CASIGLAGPTDTQYF
TGTGCCAGCATAGGACTAGCGGGACCCACAGATACGCAGTATTTT
>.|.|TRBV25-1|TRBJ1-1
CASSELVGEPGAEAFF
TGTGCCAGCAGTGAATTGGTGGGGGAGCCGGGCGCTGAAGCTTTCTTT
>many|.|TRBV28|TRBJ2-1
CASSFSTHDPNNEQFF
TGTGCCAGCAGTTTCTCTACTCACGATCCTAACAATGAGCAGTTCTTC
>many|.|TRBV27|TRBJ1-6
CASSLGGYNSPLHF
TGTGCCAGCAGCTTGGGTGGCTATAATTCACCCCTCCACTTT
>few|.|TRBV18|TRBJ2-3
CASRGVLDTQYF
TGTGCCAGCCGAGGGGTGCTAGATACGCAGTATTTT
>few|.|TRBV29-1|TRBJ1-1
CSVRTYREKDTEAFF
TGCAGCGTACGTACCTACAGGGAGAAGGACACTGAAGCTTTCTTT
>.|TRBD1|TRBV11-2|TRBJ1-4
CASRPGGVTNEKLFF
TGTGCCAGCAGACCAGGGGGCGTAACTAATGAAAAACTGTTTTTT
>.|TRBD2|TRBV6-1|TRBJ2-5
CASRHRLAGGPETQYF
TGTGCCAGCAGGCACCGACTAGCGGGAGGACCCGAGACCCAGTACTTC
>.|TRBD1|TRBV5-1|TRBJ1-2
CASSLDRGVGYTF
TGCGCCAGCAGCTTGGACAGGGGCGTAGGCTACACCTTC
>many|.|TRBV3-1|TRBJ1-2
CASSPPSTHTYGYTF
TGTGCCAGCAGCCCCCCCTCGACACACACTTATGGCTACACCTTC
>many|.|TRBV27|TRBJ2-3
CASSGRWGSTDTQYF
TGTGCCAGCAGTGGCCGGTGGGGGAGCACAGATACGCAGTATTTT
>few|TRBD1|TRBV24-1|TRBJ1-6
CATSDQTGKNSPLHF
TGTGCCACCAGTGACCAGACAGGGAAGAATTCACCCCTCCACTTT
>.|.|TRBV19|TRBJ2-4
CASSIGDPANKNIQYF
TGTGCCAGTAGTATAGGGGATCCGGCCAACAAAAACATTCAGTACTTC
>few|.|TRBV29-1|TRBJ1-5
CSASLAGNNQPQHF
TGCAGCGCTTCCTTGGCAGGGAATAATCAGCCCCAGCATTTT
>.|.|TRBV4-1|TRBJ2-3
CASSQVQSSGGAADTQYF
TGCGCCAGCAGCCAAGTACAGTCCTCGGGGGGCGCAGCAGATACGCAGTATTTT
>many|.|TRBV5-1|TRBJ2-3
CASSLDNTDTQYF
TGCGCCAGCAGCTTGGATAACACAGATACGCAGTATTTT
>many|.|TRBV7-3|TRBJ2-1
CASKVREQFF
TGTGCCAGCAAGGTTAGAGAGCAGTTCTTC
>.|.|TRBV4-2|TRBJ1-5
CASSQESGTGYQPQHF
TGTGCCAGCAGCCAGGAATCCGGGACGGGGTATCAGCCCCAGCATTTT
>.|.|TRBV11-2|TRBJ1-1
CASSFSPLNTEAFF
TGTGCCAGCAGCTTTAGCCCCCTGAACACTGAAGCTTTCTTT
>few|.|TRBV6-1|TRBJ2-4
CASTPVAGAKNIQYF
TGTGCCAGCACCCCAGTCGCGGGGGCCAAAAACATTCAGTACTTC
>many|TRBD2|TRBV11-1|TRBJ2-1
CASSFGGYNEQFF
TGTGCCAGCAGCTTCGGGGGGTACAATGAGCAGTTCTTC
>many|.|TRBV18|TRBJ1-2
CASSLVDGIYGYTF
TGTGCCAGCTCACTTGTTGACGGAATCTATGGCTACACCTTC
>many|.|TRBV4-1|TRBJ2-7
CASSHVVAVYEQYF
TGCGCCAGCAGCCATGTTGTAGCAGTCTACGAGCAGTACTTC